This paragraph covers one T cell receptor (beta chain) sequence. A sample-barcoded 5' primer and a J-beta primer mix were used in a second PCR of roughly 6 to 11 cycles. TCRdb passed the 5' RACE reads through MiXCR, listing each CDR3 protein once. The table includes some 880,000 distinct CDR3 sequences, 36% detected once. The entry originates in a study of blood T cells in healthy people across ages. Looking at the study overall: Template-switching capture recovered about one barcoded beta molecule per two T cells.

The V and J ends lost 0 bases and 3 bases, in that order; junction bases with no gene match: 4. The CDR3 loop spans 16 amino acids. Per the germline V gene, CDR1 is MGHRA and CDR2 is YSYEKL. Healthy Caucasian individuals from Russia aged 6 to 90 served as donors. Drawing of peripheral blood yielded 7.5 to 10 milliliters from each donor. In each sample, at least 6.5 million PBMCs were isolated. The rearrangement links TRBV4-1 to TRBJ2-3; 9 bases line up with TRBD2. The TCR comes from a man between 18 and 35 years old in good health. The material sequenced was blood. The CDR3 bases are TGCGCCAGCAGCCAAGACGGCGGGGGGGCTACAGATACGCAGTATTTT. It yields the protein CASSQDGGGATDTQYF.